A single sample gave rise to the 19 T cell receptor beta chains below, sequenced in a study of T-cell reconstitution after alpha-beta-depleted transplantation in children. Using unique molecular identifiers, the investigators prepared the TCRbeta library. TCRdb reprocessed the PCR reads with MiXCR, giving one entry per CDR3 protein. Of more than 300,000 distinct CDR3 sequences in the sample, roughly 16% are singletons; the top ten hold roughly 41%. The sample in question was PBMCs, mostly from graft donor cells, obtained 360 days after TCRalphabeta/CD19-depleted stem cell transplant. The receptor source for this set is a male patient aged 2 to 10 who had a stem cell transplant for acute lymphoblastic leukemia, so the T cells may come from the graft donor.

This chain joins TRBV20-1 and TRBJ2-4; D not resolved. V lost 0 bases and J 0 bases, leaving 15 bases between the germline ends. This CDR3 is built from 17 residues. CDR1 DFQATT and CDR2 SNEGSKA come from the germline V gene (reference sequence). The CDR3 DNA reads as TGCAGTGCTAGAGAAAGGCGGCTACCACTAGCCAAAAACATTCAGTACTTC. Residues: CSARERRLPLAKNIQYF.

There are a few counts of this clonotype. This chain links TRBV12-3 or TRBV12-4 with TRBJ2-7; 9 nucleotides match TRBD2. CDR3 size: 15 residues. V lost 7 bases, J lost 5 bases, and 12 bases stayed unmatched. The CDR3 DNA sequence: TGTGCCAGCACCATTCAGCGGGAGGTACCCCACGAGCAGTACTTC. Translation gives CASTIQREVPHEQYF.

There are a few counts of this clonotype. The gene calls are TRBV7-9 and TRBJ2-1, with D possibly being TRBD1 (6 bases). CDR1 is SEHNR, CDR2 FQNEAQ, per germline (reference sequence). V was pared by 5 bases and J by 2 bases, with 16 bases between. The CDR3 extends over 16 amino acids. CDR3 region: CASSPGAKRPYNEQFF. The CDR3 DNA is TGTGCCAGCAGCCCAGGGGCCAAAAGGCCCTACAATGAGCAGTTCTTC.

Ten or more counts support this clonotype. This chain uses TRBV12-3 or TRBV12-4 with TRBJ2-3, with TRBD1 matching over 11 bases. J gave up 3 bases and V 6 bases, and 5 bases lay outside the gene matches. This CDR3 region has 15 residues. CDR3: CASSRGQGETDTQYF. In DNA, the CDR3 is TGTGCCAGCAGCCGGGGACAGGGGGAAACAGATACGCAGTATTTT.

The chain uses TRBV6-1 and TRBJ2-3; 8 bases are shared with TRBD2. Trimming at V came to 5 bases and at J to 3 bases, leaving 10 bases not matched to a gene. There are 16 residues in the CDR3. Germline CDR1 and CDR2: MNHNS and SASEGT. This chain's CDR3 is CASSLSAGVLTDTQYF. The CDR3 DNA reads as TGTGCCAGCAGTCTCTCAGCGGGAGTTCTGACAGATACGCAGTATTTT.

The chain joins TRBV6-5 to TRBJ2-1, with TRBD2 as a possible D gene (5 bases). The CDR3 runs to 16 residues. The germline gives CDR1 MNHEY, CDR2 SVGAGI. V gave up 3 bases and J gave up 8 bases, with 20 bases separating them. The CDR3 loop reads CASSYSSADLMDEQFF. The CDR3 DNA reads as TGTGCCAGCAGTTATTCTTCAGCGGACCTCATGGATGAGCAGTTCTTC.

The genes are TRBV7-9 and TRBJ2-3, with D unresolved. The CDR3 is 14 amino acids. CDR1 SEHNR and CDR2 FQNEAQ come from the germline V gene (reference sequence). V was pared by 1 base and J by 2 bases, with 7 bases between. The CDR3 sequence is CASSLDLTTDTQYF. CDR3 sequence (DNA): TGTGCCAGCAGCTTAGACCTGACCACAGATACGCAGTATTTT.

This clonotype was seen repeatedly, ten times or more. V is TRBV28 and J is TRBJ2-7; D uncertain. Per germline, CDR1 MDHEN and CDR2 SYDVKM. The CDR3 length is 11 residues. V lost 2 bases and J lost 6, with 5 bases in between. The CDR3 bases are TGTGCCAGCAGTTTACCGCGCGAGCAGTACTTC. This encodes CASSLPREQYF. Looking up the rest from reference TRBV28 and TRBJ2-7 gives the full variable domain: DVKVTQSSRYLVKRTGEKVFLECVQDMDHENMFWYRQDPGLGLRLIYFSYDVKMKEKGDIPEGYSVSREKKERFSLILESASTNQTSMYLCASSLPREQYFGPGTRLTVT.

In its sample, this clonotype was seen a few times. The chain combines TRBV28 with TRBJ2-3, with 8 nucleotides matching TRBD1. V dropped 6 bases and J dropped 5; count of bases not matched to a gene: 7. Germline lookup yields CDR1 MDHEN and CDR2 SYDVKM. The CDR3 sequence is 14 residues long. The CDR3 sequence: CASSWAGGRDTQYF. DNA for the CDR3: TGTGCCAGCAGCTGGGCAGGGGGCCGAGATACGCAGTATTTT.

Comments on this clonotype: Possible read error: a much larger clone is one base away. The rearrangement uses TRBV20-1 and TRBJ2-7; perhaps TRBD2 as D (6 bases). V gave up 8 bases and J gave up 0 bases, with 14 bases separating them. The CDR3 contains 13 residues. Per the germline V gene, CDR1 is DFQATT and CDR2 is SNEGSKA (reference sequence). CDR3 DNA sequence: TGCAGTTATTCTCCGGGACTCTCCTACGAGCAGTACTTC. Translated, it gives CSYSPGLSYEQYF.

A few counts support this clonotype. This rearrangement joins TRBV2 to TRBJ2-5, with 8 bases aligning to TRBD2. The V and J ends lost 6 bases and 0 bases, in that order; junction bases with no gene match: 12. The germline V gene has CDR1 SNHLY and CDR2 FYNNEI. The CDR3 is 17 residues long. The CDR3 region is CASSRGLAGWYQETQYF. The CDR3 DNA is TGTGCCAGCAGCCGCGGACTAGCTGGATGGTACCAAGAGACCCAGTACTTC.

The genes are TRBV3-1 and TRBJ2-7; D uncertain. The CDR3 spans 16 residues. Germline V gives CDR1 LGHDT, CDR2 YNNKEL (reference sequence). Trimming removed 1 base from V and 0 bases from J, with 13 bases in between. The CDR3 spells CASSQAGRPISYEQYF. The CDR3 DNA sequence: TGTGCCAGCAGCCAAGCCGGCAGACCCATCTCCTACGAGCAGTACTTC.

This clonotype was found a few times. CDR3 amino acids: CASRPTGIENQPQHF. DNA for the CDR3: TGTGCCAGCAGACCGACGGGAATCGAAAATCAGCCCCAGCATTTT. The chain joins TRBV6-2 or TRBV6-3 to TRBJ1-5; unclear D gene. The CDR3 length is 15 residues. Deletions cut 6 bases from V and 4 bases from J, with 16 bases between. Germline lookup yields CDR1 MNHEY and CDR2 SVGEGT.

The sample holds a few counts of this clonotype. The rearrangement joins TRBV2 to TRBJ1-2, with 7 nucleotides matching TRBD1. Germline CDR1 reads SNHLY; CDR2 reads FYNNEI. V was clipped by 10 bases and J by 0 bases; unmatched bases: 5. The CDR3 runs 13 residues. Here the CDR3 DNA reads TGTGCCAACCAGACAGGGCCTAACTATGGCTACACCTTC. Translation gives CANQTGPNYGYTF.

CDR3 bases: TGTGCCAGCAGCACACGAGGACTAGCGCCGTACAATGAGCAGTTCTTC. Encoded protein: CASSTRGLAPYNEQFF. The rearrangement joins TRBV7-6 to TRBJ2-1, with TRBD2 identical over 9 bases. This CDR3 comprises 16 residues. CDR1 SGHVS and CDR2 FNYEAQ come from the germline V gene. J was trimmed by 4 bases and V by 5 bases; bases with no gene match: 9.

This clonotype was detected only a few times. The rearrangement links TRBV10-3 to TRBJ2-7; D gene ambiguous. The V end lost 2 bases, the J end lost 2 bases, and 7 bases lay between the germline ends. Germline V gives CDR1 ENHRY, CDR2 SYGVKD. The CDR3 has 13 amino acids. The chain's CDR3 is CAISETRTYEQYF. Written as DNA, the CDR3 is TGTGCCATCAGTGAGACGAGGACCTACGAGCAGTACTTC.

The chain joins TRBV11-2 to TRBJ2-1, with 11 nucleotides matching TRBD1. Looked up from germline, CDR1 is SGHAT and CDR2 is FQNNGV. The CDR3 runs to 16 residues. The J segment lost 7 bases and the V segment lost 3 bases, leaving 8 bases of the junction unmatched. The CDR3 spells CASSFPDRGLNNEQFF. As DNA, the CDR3 is TGTGCCAGCAGCTTCCCGGACAGGGGGCTTAATAATGAGCAGTTCTTC.

There are many counts of this clonotype. The chain combines TRBV5-6 with TRBJ2-5; a weak D match, TRBD1 (5 bases). The germline V gene has CDR1 SGHDT and CDR2 YYEEEE. V was trimmed by 5 bases and J by 4 bases, leaving 6 bases between them. This CDR3 is built from 11 residues. The CDR3 loop is CASRGAETQYF. The CDR3, as DNA: TGTGCCAGCAGAGGGGCAGAGACCCAGTACTTC.

The chain recombines TRBV4-2 with TRBJ2-3, with TRBD1 matching over 8 bases. CDR1 LGHNA and CDR2 YNFKEQ come from the germline V gene. This CDR3 region has 17 residues. The V segment lost 4 bases and the J segment 1 base; nucleotides outside the gene matches: 10. The DNA of the CDR3 is TGTGCCAGCAGCCTAGACCCCACAGGGGGAGGCACAGATACGCAGTATTTT. Encoded protein: CASSLDPTGGGTDTQYF.